This T cell receptor beta chain was documented in a study of cytomegalovirus exposure and HLA in healthy donors. Notes on the study in general: Segments of the TCR beta V type were, in most cases, productive about 90% or about 30% of the time in an earlier analysis. TCR beta V- and J-gene trimming was later associated with a missense DCLRE1C variant.

A word on this clone: Its antigen is unknown.

The primer mix had 60 Vbeta and 13 Jbeta primers. The protocol was immunoSEQ multiplex PCR, while the TCRdb copy is restricted to in-frame clones and leaves out a portion. The sample has about 180,000 clones; about 80% are singletons. The germline V gene encodes CDR1 SGHKS and CDR2 YYEKEE (reference sequence). The CDR3 sequence is 14 residues long. Trimming removed 0 bases at V and 6 bases at J, with 9 bases between. Sequenced material: PBMCs. V usage is TRBV5-5 and J usage is TRBJ2-2, with a tentative D call TRBD1 (5 bases). The receptor's source is a man between 35 and 55 years old in good health and CMV-seronegative. CDR3 loop: CASSLAQDPGELFF. CDR3 in DNA: TGTGCCAGCAGCTTGGCACAGGACCCCGGGGAGCTGTTTTTT.